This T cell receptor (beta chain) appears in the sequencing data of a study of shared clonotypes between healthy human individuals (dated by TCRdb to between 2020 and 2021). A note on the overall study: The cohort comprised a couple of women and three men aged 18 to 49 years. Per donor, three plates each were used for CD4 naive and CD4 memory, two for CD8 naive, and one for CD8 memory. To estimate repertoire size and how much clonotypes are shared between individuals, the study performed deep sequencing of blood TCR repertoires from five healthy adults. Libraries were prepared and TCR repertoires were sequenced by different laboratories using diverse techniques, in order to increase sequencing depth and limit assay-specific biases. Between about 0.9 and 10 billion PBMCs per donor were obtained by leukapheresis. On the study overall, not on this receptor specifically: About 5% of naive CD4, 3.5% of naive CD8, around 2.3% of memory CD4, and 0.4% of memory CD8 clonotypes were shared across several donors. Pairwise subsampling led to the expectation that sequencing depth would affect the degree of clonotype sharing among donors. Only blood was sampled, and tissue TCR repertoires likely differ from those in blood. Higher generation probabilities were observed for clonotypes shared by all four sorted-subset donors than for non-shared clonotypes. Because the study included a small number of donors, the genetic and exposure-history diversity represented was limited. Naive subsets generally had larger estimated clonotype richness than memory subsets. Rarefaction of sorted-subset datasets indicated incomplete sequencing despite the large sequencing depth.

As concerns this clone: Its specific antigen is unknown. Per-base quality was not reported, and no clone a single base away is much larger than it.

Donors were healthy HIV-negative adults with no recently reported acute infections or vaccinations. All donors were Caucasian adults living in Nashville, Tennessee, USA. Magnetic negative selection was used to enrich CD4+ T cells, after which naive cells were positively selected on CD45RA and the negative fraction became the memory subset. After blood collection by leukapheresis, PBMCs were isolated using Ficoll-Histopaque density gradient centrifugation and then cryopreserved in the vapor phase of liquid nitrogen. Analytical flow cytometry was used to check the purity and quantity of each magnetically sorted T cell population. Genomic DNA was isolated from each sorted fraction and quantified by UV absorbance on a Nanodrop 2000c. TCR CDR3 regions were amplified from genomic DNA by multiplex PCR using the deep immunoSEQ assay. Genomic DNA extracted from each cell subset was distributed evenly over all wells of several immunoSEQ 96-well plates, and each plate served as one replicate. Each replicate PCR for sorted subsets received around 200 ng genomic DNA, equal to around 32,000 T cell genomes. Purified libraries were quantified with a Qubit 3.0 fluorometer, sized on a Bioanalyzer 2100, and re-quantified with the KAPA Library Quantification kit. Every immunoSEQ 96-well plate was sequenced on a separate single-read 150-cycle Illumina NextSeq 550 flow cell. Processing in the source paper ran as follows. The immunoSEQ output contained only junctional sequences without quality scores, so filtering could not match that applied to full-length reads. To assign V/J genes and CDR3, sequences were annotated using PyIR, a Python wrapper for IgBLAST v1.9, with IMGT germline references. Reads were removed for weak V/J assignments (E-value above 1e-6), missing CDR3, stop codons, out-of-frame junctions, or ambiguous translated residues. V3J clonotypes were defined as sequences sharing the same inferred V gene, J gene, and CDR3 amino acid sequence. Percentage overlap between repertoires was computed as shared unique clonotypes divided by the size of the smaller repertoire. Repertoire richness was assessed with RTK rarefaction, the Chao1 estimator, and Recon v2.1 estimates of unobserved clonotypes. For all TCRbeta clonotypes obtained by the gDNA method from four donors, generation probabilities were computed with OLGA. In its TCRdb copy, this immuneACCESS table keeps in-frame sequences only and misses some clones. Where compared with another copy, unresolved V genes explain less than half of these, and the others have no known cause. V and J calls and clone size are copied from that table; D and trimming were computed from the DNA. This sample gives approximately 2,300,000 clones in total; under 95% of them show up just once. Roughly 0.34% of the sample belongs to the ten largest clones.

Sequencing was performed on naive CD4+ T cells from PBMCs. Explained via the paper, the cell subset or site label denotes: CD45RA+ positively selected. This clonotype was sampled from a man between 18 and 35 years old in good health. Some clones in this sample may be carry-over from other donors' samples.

The CDR3 protein sequence reads: CASSALQQSHEQYF. The DNA reads as follows: TGTGCCAGCAGCGCTTTGCAGCAAAGCCACGAGCAGTACTTC. The chain links TRBV9 with TRBJ2-7; the D gene remains uncertain. CDR1 and CDR2 (SGDLS, YYNGEE) derive from the germline V gene. The CDR3 starts with the cysteine, ends with the phenylalanine, and has 14 residues. The CDR3 DNA has 42 bases and is translated from base 1. V drops 3 bases and J drops 5 bases, leaving 15 bases in between.